This T cell receptor beta chain originates from a study of human thymus T cells. General observations from the study: Related research described strongly overlapping thymic repertoires in unrelated people. Apparent skewing of V and J gene usage characterized both thymic and blood repertoires.

In germline, CDR1 is MNHEY, CDR2 SMNVEV (reference sequence). After removal of 3 bases from V and 2 bases from J, the junction contained 7 bases not matched to a gene. The CDR3 runs to 16 residues. As to this clone: What it binds is unknown.

Here immunoSEQ multiplex PCR was the method, and the copy in TCRdb shows in-frame clones only, minus some. The sample lists around 70,000 clones; roughly 95% were seen once. Resections removed during corrective heart surgery provided the thymus tissue used. Donation came from healthy Finnish infants having corrective surgery for congenital heart defects. This chain links TRBV27 with TRBJ2-1; TRBD2 aligns across 7 bases. This TCR came from a girl under three years old with a congenital heart defect but otherwise immunologically healthy. Sequencing was done on a sample of thymus tissue. CDR3 protein: CASSLGSGVAYNEQFF. CDR3 coding DNA: TGTGCCAGCAGTTTGGGAAGCGGGGTGGCCTACAATGAGCAGTTCTTC.